This TCR beta chain was identified during a study of blood T cells in healthy people across ages. About this clonotype: Its matching antigen is unknown.

Sample-barcoded 5' priming and a J-beta primer mix drove a second PCR of roughly 6 to 12 cycles. TCRdb ran MiXCR on the 5' RACE reads and lists one entry per CDR3 protein. The data hold about 640,000 distinct CDR3 sequences, with approximately 59% observed a single time. Study-wide findings and caveats: Lack of knowledge of donor CMV status possibly confounded expanded clonotype changes. Both naive CD4+ cell counts and diversity were greater in long-lived donors than in aged donors. There was a strong correlation between TCR beta diversity and naive T cell percentage. Unsorted PBMCs blocked a conclusive comparison of naive and antigen-experienced cells.

The CDR3 is made up of 16 amino acids. With 3 bases clipped from V and 2 bases from J, the junction kept 8 bases outside the gene matches. The origin of this receptor is a man between 60 and 75 years old in good health. V usage is TRBV12-3 or TRBV12-4 and J usage is TRBJ2-3; 7 bases are a match to TRBD2. Sequenced sample: blood. CDR3 DNA: TGTGCCAGCAGTTTTCTCAGCGGGGCTTACACAGATACGCAGTATTTT. Translated, it gives CASSFLSGAYTDTQYF.